This TCR beta chain was recovered during a study of blood T cell repertoires in COVID-19. Original processing notes: It was from reference gene primer amplification that nucleated cell counts were estimated. The method was immunoSEQ multiplex PCR; TCRdb's version includes in-frame clones alone and lacks a portion of them. V, J and clone size are those of that table, while D and trimming were read from the DNA. The table shows tens of thousands of clones, with roughly 80% occurring only once. The sample holds a few counts of this clone. The CDR3 contains 17 residues. Germline-derived CDR1 and CDR2 are KGHDR and SFDVKD. The V segment lost 0 bases and the J segment 8 bases; nucleotides outside the gene matches: 8.

This TCR was sampled from a man aged 60 to 75 in a cohort sampled during active COVID-19. Sequencing input: peripheral blood. The rearrangement links TRBV24-1 to TRBJ2-2, with 10 bases identical to TRBD2. The CDR3 here is CATSDLLSSGSQGELFF. The CDR3 nucleotides read TGTGCCACCAGTGATTTGCTGTCTAGCGGGAGTCAGGGGGAGCTGTTTTTT.